The clone carrying this T cell receptor beta chain has ten or more counts. Its antigen is not identified. The record originates from a study of T cells after yellow fever vaccination. Study observations and caveats: The study noted that FACS-sorted repertoires could contain abundant clonotypes contaminating from the bulk population. A large majority of primary-vaccination clones showed up again after the booster (96% CD4, around 85% CD8). Across the CD4 and CD8 compartments, a small share of clonotypes was present in both.

In making TCR cDNA, 5'RACE template switching added a universal primer site and UMIs to it. TCRdb recomputed calls from the 5' RACE reads with MiXCR, one row per CDR3 protein. Of over 110,000 distinct CDR3 sequences listed, 7% to 9% are singletons. The V end lost 2 bases, the J end lost 8 bases, and 9 bases lay between the germline ends. The CDR3 is 12 amino acids. Germline V gives CDR1 KGHSH, CDR2 LQKENI. The sequences come from CD4+ T cells sorted from PBMCs, collected 5 days after the yellow fever booster vaccination. This sequence joins TRBV18 and TRBJ1-2, with a weak D call TRBD1 (6 bases). The sequence was obtained from a man between 25 and 39 years old who received the YFV17D yellow fever vaccine. CDR3 nucleotides: TGTGCCAGCTCACCAGCAGGGGCCGGCTACACCTTC. This encodes CASSPAGAGYTF.